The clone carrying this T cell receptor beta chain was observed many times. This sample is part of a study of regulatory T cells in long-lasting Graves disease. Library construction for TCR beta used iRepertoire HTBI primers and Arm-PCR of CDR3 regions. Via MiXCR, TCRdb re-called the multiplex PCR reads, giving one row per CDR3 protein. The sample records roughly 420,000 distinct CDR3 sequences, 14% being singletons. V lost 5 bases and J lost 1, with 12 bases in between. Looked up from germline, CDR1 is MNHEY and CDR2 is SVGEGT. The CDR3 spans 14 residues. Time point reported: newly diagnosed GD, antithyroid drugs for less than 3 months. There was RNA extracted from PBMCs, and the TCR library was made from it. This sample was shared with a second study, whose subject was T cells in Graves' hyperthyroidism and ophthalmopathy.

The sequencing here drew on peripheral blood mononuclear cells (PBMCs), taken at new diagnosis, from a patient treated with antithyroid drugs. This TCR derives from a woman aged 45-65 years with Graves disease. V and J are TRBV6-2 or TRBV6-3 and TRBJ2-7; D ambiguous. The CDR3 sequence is CASSEWVGSYEQYF. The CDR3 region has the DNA TGTGCCAGCAGTGAATGGGTAGGGTCCTACGAGCAGTACTTC.